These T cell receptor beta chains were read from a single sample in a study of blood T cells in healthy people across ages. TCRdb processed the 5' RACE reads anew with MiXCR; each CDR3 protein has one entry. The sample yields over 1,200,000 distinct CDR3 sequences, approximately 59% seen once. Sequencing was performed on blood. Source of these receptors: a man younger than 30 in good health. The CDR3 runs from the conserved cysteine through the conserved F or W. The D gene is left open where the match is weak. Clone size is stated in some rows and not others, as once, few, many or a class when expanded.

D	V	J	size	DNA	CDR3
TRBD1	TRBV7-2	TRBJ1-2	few	TGTGCCAGCAGCCCCAGACGGGACAGCTGGGGCTACACCTTC	CASSPRRDSWGYTF
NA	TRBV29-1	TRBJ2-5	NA	TGCAGCGCGGGTTCGGGCTCCGGGGAGACCCAGTACTTC	CSAGSGSGETQYF
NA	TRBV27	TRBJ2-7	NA	TGTGCCAGCAGTCCCAGTCCGGGACCCCCGGGCGAGCAGTACTTC	CASSPSPGPPGEQYF
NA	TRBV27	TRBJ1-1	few	TGTGCCAGCAGTTCCATACAGGGCCTCTCGGACACTGAAGCTTTCTTT	CASSSIQGLSDTEAFF
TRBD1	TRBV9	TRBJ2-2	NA	TGTGCCAGCAGCCTACAGGGGGCCTTCACCGGGGAGCTGTTTTTT	CASSLQGAFTGELFF
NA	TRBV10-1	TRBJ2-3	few	TGCGCCGCCGAAGGGCAGTATTTT	CAAEGQYF
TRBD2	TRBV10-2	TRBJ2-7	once	TGCGCCAGCAGTGAGTCGAGAGGGGCTAGCGGGATAGACGAGCAGTACTTC	CASSESRGASGIDEQYF
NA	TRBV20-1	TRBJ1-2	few	TGCAGTGCTAGGGTACTAAGGTGGGGGAACTATGGCTACACCTTC	CSARVLRWGNYGYTF
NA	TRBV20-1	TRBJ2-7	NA	TGCAGTGCTAGAATCCATACCTATAACGAGCAGTACTTC	CSARIHTYNEQYF
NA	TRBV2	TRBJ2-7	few	TGTGCCAGCAGTGAATCGGGCAGAGCCACCTACGAGCAGTACTTC	CASSESGRATYEQYF
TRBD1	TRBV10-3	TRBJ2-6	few	TGTGCCATCAGTGAGGCTAGGACAGGCGACCTCTCTGGGGCCAACGTCCTGACTTTC	CAISEARTGDLSGANVLTF
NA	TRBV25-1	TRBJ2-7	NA	TGTGCCAGCAGTGAAAACAGAATCTCCTACGAGCAGTACTTC	CASSENRISYEQYF
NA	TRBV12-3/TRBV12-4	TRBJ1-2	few	TGTGCCAGCAGCGCTTCAGGACGGTCTAACTATGGCTACACCTTC	CASSASGRSNYGYTF
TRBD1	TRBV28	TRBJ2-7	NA	TGTGCCAGCAGTCCTGAGACAGGGCACAGCTACGAGCAGTACTTC	CASSPETGHSYEQYF